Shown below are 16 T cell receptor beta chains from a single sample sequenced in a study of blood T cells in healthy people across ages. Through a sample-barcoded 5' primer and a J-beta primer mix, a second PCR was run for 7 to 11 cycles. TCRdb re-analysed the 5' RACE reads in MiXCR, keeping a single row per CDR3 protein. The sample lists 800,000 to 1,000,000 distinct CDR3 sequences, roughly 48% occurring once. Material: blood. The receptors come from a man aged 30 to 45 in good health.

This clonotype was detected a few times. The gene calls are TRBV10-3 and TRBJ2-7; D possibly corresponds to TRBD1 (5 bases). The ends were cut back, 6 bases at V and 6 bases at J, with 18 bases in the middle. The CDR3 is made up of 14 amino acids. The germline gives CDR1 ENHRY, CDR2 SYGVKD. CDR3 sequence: CAIRSDSRRGEQYF. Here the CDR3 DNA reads TGTGCCATCAGGAGCGACAGTCGGCGTGGCGAGCAGTACTTC.

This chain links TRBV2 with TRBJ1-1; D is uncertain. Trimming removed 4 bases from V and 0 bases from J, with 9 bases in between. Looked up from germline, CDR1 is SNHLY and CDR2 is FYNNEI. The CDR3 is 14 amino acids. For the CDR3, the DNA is TGTGCCAGCAGTGTGCAGCACATGAACACTGAAGCTTTCTTT. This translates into CASSVQHMNTEAFF.

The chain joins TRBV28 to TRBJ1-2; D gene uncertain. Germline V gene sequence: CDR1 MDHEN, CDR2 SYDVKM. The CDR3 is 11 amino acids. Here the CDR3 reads CGSFSNYGYTF. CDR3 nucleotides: TGTGGATCGTTTAGTAACTATGGCTACACCTTC.

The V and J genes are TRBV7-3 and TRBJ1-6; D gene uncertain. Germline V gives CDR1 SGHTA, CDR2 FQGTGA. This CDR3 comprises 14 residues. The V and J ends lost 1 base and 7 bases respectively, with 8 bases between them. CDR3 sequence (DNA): TGTGCCAGCAGCTTAATGGACCCGAATTCACCCCTCCACTTT. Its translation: CASSLMDPNSPLHF. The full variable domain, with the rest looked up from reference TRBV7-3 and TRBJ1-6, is GAGVSQTPSNKVTEKGKYVELRCDPISGHTALYWYRQSLGQGPEFLIYFQGTGAADDSGLPNDRFFAVRPEGSVSTLKIQRTERGDSAVYLCASSLMDPNSPLHFGNGTRLTVT.

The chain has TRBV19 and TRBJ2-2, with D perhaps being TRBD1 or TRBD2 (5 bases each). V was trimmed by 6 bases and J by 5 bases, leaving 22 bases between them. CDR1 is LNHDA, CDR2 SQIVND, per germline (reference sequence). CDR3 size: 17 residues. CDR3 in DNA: TGTGCCAGTAGCCCTACACGGGGCGTAAAGTGGACCGGGGAGCTGTTTTTT. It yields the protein CASSPTRGVKWTGELFF.

As DNA, the CDR3 is TGTGCCAGCAGCTTGTCCCTAGCGGGTCATAGGGATGAGCAGTTCTTC. It codes for CASSLSLAGHRDEQFF. This chain joins TRBV7-9 and TRBJ2-1; TRBD2 aligns across 8 bases. V gave up 3 bases and J gave up 8 bases; unmatched junction bases: 12. CDR1 and CDR2 from the germline V gene are SEHNR and FQNEAQ (reference sequence). This CDR3 has 16 amino acids.

The CDR3 is CASSDTDRGGEKLFF. The CDR3 DNA reads as TGTGCCAGCAGCGACACGGACAGGGGAGGAGAAAAACTGTTTTTT. V is TRBV9 and J is TRBJ1-4, with 9 bases aligning to TRBD1. This CDR3 has 15 residues. Trimming removed 3 bases from V and 8 bases from J; junction bases left unmatched: 8. Germline V CDR1 and CDR2: SGDLS, YYNGEE.

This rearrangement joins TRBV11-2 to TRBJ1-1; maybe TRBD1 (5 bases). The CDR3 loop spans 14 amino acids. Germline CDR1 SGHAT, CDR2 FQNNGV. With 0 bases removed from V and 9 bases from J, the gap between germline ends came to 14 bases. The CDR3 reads CASSLDGPGPKAFF. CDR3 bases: TGTGCCAGCAGCTTAGACGGACCGGGACCTAAAGCTTTCTTT.

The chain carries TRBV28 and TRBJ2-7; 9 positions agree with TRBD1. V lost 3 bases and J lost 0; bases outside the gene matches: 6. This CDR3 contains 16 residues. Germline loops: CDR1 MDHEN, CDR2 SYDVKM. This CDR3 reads CASSFVGTGSSYEQYF. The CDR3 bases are TGTGCCAGCAGTTTTGTTGGGACAGGGAGCTCCTACGAGCAGTACTTC.

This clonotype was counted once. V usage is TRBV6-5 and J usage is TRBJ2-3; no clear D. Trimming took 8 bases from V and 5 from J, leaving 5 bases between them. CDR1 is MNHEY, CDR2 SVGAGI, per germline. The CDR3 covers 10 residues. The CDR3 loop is CASGLDTQYF. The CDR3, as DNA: TGTGCCAGCGGGCTAGATACGCAGTATTTT.

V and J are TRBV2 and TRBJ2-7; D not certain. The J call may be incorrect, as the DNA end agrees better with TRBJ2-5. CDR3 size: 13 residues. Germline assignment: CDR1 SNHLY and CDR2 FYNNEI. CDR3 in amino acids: CASSESRDQTQYF. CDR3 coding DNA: TGTGCCAGCAGTGAATCCCGCGACCAGACCCAGTACTTC.

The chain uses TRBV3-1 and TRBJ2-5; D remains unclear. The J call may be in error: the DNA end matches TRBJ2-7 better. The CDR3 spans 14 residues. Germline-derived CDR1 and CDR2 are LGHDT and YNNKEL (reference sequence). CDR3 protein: CASSNRLEVGEQYF. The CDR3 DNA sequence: TGTGCCAGCAGCAACCGGCTCGAGGTGGGCGAGCAGTACTTC.

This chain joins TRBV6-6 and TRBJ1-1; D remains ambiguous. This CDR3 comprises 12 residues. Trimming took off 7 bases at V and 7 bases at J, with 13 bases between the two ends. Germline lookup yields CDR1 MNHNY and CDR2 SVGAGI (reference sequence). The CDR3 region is CASTEPQREAFF. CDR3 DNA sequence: TGTGCCAGCACCGAACCACAGCGTGAAGCTTTCTTT.

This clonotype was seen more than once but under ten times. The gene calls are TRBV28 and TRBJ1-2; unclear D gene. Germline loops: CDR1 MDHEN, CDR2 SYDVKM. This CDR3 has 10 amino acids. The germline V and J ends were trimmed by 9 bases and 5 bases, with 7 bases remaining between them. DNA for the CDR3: TGTGCCAGTAGGAGTTATGGCTACACCTTC. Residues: CASRSYGYTF.

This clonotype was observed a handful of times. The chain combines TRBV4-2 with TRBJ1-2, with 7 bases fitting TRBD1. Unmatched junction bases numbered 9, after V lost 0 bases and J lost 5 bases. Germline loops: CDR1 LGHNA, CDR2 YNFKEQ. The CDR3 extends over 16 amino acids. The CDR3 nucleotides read TGTGCCAGCAGCCAAGATCTCCCAGGGGGACGATATGGCTACACCTTC. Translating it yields CASSQDLPGGRYGYTF.

CDR3 residues: CASSWDGYSEQFF. The DNA for the CDR3 is TGTGCCAGCAGCTGGGACGGGTATAGTGAGCAGTTCTTC. This chain uses TRBV3-1 with TRBJ2-1; D may be TRBD1 or TRBD2 (5 bases each). Trimming removed 5 bases at V and 9 bases at J, with 14 bases between. The CDR3 length is 13 residues. CDR1 and CDR2 (germline): LGHDT, YNNKEL (reference sequence).